This T cell receptor beta chain was captured in a study of response to subunit inactivated influenza vaccine. TCRdb itself ran the RT-PCR reads through MiXCR, one entry per CDR3 protein. Of more than 600,000 distinct CDR3 sequences detected, 18% appear once; the ten largest clones hold under 13%. Trimming removed 0 bases from V and 0 bases from J, with 15 bases in between. The CDR3 sequence is 17 residues long. CDR1 and CDR2 from the germline V gene are DFQATT and SNEGSKA (reference sequence). Study-level results: Researchers suggested that each seasonal influenza vaccination recruits few new T cells.

This clonotype was found many times. Its matching antigen is unknown. The receptor's source is a man aged 45-65 years who received an inactivated influenza vaccine. The chain joins TRBV20-1 to TRBJ2-1; D is ambiguous. This specimen consisted of PBMCs from blood, obtained about 5 days after vaccination. CDR3 nucleotide sequence: TGCAGTGCTAGAGATAGGCTAGGGCGGAGCTCCTACAATGAGCAGTTCTTC. As protein: CSARDRLGRSSYNEQFF.